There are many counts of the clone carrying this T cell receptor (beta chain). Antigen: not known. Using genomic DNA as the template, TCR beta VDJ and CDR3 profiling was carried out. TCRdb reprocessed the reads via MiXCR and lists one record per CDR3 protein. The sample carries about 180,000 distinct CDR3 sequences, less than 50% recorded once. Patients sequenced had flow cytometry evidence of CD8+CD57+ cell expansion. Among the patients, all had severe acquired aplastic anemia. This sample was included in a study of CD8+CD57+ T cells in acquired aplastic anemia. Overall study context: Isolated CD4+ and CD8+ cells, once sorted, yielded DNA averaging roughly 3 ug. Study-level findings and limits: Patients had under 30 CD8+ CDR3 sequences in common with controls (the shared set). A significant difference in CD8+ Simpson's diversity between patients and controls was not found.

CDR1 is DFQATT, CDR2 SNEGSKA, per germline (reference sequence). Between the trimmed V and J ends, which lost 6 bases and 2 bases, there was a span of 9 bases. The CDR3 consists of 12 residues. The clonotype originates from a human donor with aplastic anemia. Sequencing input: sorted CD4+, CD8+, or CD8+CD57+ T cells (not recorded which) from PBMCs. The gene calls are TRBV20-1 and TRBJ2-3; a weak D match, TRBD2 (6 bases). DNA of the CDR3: TGCAGTGCCGGGACTTACACAGATACGCAGTATTTT. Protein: CSAGTYTDTQYF.